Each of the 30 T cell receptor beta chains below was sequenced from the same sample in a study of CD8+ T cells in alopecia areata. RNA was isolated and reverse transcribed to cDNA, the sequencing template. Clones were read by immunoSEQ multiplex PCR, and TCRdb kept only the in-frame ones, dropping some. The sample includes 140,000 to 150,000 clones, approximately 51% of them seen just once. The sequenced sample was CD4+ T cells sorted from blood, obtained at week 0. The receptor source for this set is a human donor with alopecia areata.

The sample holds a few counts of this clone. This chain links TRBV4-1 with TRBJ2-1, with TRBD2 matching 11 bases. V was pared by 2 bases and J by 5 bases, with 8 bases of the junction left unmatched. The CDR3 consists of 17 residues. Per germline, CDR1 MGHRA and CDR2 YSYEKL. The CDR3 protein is CASSQPLPGLADNEQFF. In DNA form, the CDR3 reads TGCGCCAGCAGCCAACCCTTACCGGGACTAGCGGACAATGAGCAGTTCTTC.

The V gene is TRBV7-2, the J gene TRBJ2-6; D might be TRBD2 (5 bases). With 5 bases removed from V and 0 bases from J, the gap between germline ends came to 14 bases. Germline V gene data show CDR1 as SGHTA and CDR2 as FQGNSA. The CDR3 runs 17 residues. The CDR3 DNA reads TGTGCCAGCAGCACCTCGTGGCGGGCCTCTGGGGCCAACGTCCTGACTTTC. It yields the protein CASSTSWRASGANVLTF.

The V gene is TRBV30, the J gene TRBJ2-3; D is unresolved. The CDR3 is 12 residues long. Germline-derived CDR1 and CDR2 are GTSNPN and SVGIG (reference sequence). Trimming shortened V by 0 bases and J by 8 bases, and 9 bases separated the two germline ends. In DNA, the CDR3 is TGTGCCTGGAGTGTTCTGTCGGGTACGCAGTATTTT. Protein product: CAWSVLSGTQYF.

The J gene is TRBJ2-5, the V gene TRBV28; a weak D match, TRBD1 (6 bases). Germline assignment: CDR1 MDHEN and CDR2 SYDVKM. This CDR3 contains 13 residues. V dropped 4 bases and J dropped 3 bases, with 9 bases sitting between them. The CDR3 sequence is CASSWRTEETQYF. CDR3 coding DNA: TGTGCCAGCAGTTGGAGGACAGAAGAGACCCAGTACTTC.

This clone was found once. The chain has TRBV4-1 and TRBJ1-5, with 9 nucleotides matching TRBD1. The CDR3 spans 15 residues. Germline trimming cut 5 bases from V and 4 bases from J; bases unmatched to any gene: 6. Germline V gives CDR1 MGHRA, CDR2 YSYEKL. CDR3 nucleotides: TGCGCCAGCAGCGTCACCGGGACAGGGAATCAGCCCCAGCATTTT. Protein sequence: CASSVTGTGNQPQHF.

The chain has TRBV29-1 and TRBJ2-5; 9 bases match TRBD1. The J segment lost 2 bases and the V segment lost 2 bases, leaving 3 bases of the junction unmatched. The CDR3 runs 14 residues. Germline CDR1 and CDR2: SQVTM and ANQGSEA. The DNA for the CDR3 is TGCAGCGTTGAAAGGGACAGGGTACAAGAGACCCAGTACTTC. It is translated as CSVERDRVQETQYF.

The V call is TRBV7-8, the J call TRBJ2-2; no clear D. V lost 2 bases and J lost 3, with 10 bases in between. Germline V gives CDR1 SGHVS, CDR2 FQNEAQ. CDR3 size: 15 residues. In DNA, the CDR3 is TGTGCCAGCAGCTTATCTCCCGCATACACCGGGGAGCTGTTTTTT. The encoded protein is CASSLSPAYTGELFF. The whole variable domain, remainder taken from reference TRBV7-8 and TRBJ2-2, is GAGVSQSPRYKVAKRGQDVALRCDPISGHVSLFWYQQALGQGPEFLTYFQNEAQLDKSGLPSDRFFAERPEGSVSTLKIQRTQQEDSAVYLCASSLSPAYTGELFFGEGSRLTVL.

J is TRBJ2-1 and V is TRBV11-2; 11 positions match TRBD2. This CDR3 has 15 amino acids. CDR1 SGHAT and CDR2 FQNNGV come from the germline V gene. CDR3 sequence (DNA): TGTGCGGGGGCCCGTAGCGGGAGGGCCGACAATGAGCAGTTCTTC. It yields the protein CAGARSGRADNEQFF.

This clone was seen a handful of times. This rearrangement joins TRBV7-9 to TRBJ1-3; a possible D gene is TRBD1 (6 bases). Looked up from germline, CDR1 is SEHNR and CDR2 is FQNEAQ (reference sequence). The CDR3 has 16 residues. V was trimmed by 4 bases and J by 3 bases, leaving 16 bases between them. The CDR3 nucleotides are TGTGCCAGCAGCTCCCAGATGGACAGCTATGGAAACACCATATATTTT. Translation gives CASSSQMDSYGNTIYF.

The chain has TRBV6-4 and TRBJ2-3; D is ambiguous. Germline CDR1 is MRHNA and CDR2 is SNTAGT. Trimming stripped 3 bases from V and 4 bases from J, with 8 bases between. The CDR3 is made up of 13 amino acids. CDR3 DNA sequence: TGTGCCAGCAGTGAGGTGGGCGCAGATACGCAGTATTTT. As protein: CASSEVGADTQYF.

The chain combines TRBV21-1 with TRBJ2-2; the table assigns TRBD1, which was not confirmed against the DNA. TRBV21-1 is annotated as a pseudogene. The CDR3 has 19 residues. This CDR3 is CANPTNPEGQGICTGELFF. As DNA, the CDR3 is TGTGCCAATCCCACGAACCCCGAGGGGCAGGGGATATGCACCGGGGAGCTGTTTTTT.

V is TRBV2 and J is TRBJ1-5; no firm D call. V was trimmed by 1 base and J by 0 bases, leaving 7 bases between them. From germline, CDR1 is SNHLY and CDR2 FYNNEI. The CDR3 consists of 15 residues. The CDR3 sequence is CASSEGSYSNQPQHF. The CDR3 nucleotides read TGTGCCAGCAGTGAAGGCTCATATAGCAATCAGCCCCAGCATTTT. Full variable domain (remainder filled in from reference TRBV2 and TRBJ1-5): EPEVTQTPSHQVTQMGQEVILRCVPISNHLYFYWYRQILGQKVEFLVSFYNNEISEKSEIFDDQFSVERPDGSNFTLKIRSTKLEDSAMYFCASSEGSYSNQPQHFGDGTRLSIL.

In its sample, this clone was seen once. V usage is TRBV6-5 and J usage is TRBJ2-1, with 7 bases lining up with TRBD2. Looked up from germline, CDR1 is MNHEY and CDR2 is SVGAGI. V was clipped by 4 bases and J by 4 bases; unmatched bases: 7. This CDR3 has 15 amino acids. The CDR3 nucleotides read TGTGCCAGCAGTTTCGAGGCTAGCGGATACAATGAGCAGTTCTTC. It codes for CASSFEASGYNEQFF.

The CDR3 region is CASSLDLDRADEQYF. The CDR3 region has the DNA TGTGCCAGCAGCTTAGATCTTGACAGGGCGGACGAGCAGTACTTC. This chain links TRBV11-2 with TRBJ2-7; 7 nucleotides agree with TRBD1. Trimming at V came to 0 bases and at J to 5 bases, leaving 7 bases not matched to a gene. The CDR3 runs to 15 residues. CDR1 and CDR2 (germline): SGHAT, FQNNGV.

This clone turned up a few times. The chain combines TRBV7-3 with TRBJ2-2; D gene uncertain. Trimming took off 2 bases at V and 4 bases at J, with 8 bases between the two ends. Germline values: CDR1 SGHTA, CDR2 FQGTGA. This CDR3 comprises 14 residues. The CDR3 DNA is TGTGCCAGCAGCTTACTACAGAGCACCGGGGAGCTGTTTTTT. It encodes CASSLLQSTGELFF.

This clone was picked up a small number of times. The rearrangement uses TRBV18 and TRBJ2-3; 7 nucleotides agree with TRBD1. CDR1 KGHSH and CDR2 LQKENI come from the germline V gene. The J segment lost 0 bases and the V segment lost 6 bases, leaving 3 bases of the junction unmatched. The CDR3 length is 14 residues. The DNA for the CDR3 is TGTGCCAGCTCCCAACAGGGGAGCACAGATACGCAGTATTTT. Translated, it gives CASSQQGSTDTQYF.

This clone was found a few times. The CDR3 DNA is TGTGCCAGTAGCCCCCGCAGGGGGTTAAACCACGAGCAGTACTTC. It codes for CASSPRRGLNHEQYF. The chain is built from TRBV19 and TRBJ2-7, with 7 bases that match TRBD1. The CDR3 is made up of 15 amino acids. Germline lookup yields CDR1 LNHDA and CDR2 SQIVND (reference sequence). V lost 6 bases and J lost 5; bases outside the gene matches: 13.

The CDR3 nucleotides are TGTGCCAGCAGTACTGGACAGGGCGGGGAGGTTGGCTACACCTTC. Translation: CASSTGQGGEVGYTF. The V call is TRBV6-5, the J call TRBJ1-2; 8 positions match TRBD1. The CDR3 runs 15 residues. The V gene's germline CDR1 is MNHEY and CDR2 SVGAGI. V was pared by 5 bases and J by 7 bases, with 12 bases of the junction left unmatched.

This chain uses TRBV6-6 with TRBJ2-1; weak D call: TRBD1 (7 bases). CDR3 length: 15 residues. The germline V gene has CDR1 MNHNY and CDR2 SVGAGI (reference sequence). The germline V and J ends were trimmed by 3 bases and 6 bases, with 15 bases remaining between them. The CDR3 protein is CASSYIPGGRNEQFF. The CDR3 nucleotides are TGTGCCAGCAGTTATATACCAGGGGGGCGCAATGAGCAGTTCTTC.

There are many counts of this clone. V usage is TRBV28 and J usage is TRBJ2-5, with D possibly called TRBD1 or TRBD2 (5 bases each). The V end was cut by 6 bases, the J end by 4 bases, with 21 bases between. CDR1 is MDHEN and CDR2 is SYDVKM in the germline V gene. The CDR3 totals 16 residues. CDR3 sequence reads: CASSSLGTNGRETQYF. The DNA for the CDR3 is TGTGCCAGCAGCTCCTTGGGGACCAACGGCCGAGAGACCCAGTACTTC.

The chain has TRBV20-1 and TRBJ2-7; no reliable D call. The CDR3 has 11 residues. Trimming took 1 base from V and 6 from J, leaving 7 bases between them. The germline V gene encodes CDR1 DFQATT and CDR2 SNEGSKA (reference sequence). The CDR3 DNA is TGCAGTGCTAGAGCCACCAGCGAGCAGTACTTC. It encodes CSARATSEQYF.

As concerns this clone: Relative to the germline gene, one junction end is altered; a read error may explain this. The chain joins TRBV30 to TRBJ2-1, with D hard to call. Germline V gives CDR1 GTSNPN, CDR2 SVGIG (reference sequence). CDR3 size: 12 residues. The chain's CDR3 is CAWSVTSVRLIF. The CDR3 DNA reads TGTGCCTGGAGTGTGACCTCGGTTAGGCTAATCTTC.

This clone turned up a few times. CDR3 sequence reads: CASSPLQGASNEKLFF. The CDR3 DNA is TGTGCCAGCTCACCGCTCCAGGGGGCGTCTAATGAAAAACTGTTTTTT. This chain links TRBV18 with TRBJ1-4, with TRBD1 identical over 8 bases. Losses at the gene ends were 3 bases for V and 3 bases for J; bases not matched to a gene: 6. The CDR3 loop spans 16 amino acids. Germline CDR1 reads KGHSH; CDR2 reads LQKENI.

CDR3 sequence: CASSQASNGYGYTF. Written as DNA, the CDR3 is TGTGCCAGCAGCCAAGCTAGCAACGGCTATGGCTACACCTTC. The V and J genes are TRBV14 and TRBJ1-2, with D unclear. The CDR3 covers 14 residues. Between the trimmed V and J ends, which lost 1 base and 4 bases, there was a span of 10 bases. CDR1 and CDR2 (germline): SGHDN, FVKESK.

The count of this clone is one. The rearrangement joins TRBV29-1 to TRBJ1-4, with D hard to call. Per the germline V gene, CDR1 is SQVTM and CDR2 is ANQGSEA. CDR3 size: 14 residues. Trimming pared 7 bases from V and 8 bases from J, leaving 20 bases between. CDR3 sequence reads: CSARYGAPGEKLFF. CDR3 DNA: TGCAGCGCGAGATACGGAGCCCCTGGGGAAAAACTGTTTTTT.

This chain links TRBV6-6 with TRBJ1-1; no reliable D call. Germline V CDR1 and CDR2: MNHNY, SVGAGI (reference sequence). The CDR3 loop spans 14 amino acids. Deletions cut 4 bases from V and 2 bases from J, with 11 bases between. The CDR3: CASSLLSLNTEAFF. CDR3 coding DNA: TGTGCCAGCAGTTTATTATCCCTAAACACTGAAGCTTTCTTT.

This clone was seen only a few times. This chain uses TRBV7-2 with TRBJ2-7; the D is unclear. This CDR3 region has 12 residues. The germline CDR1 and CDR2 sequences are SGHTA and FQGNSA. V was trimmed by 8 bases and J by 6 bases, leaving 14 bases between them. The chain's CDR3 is CASSTTLSEQYF. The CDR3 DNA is TGTGCCAGCTCCACGACACTGTCCGAGCAGTACTTC.

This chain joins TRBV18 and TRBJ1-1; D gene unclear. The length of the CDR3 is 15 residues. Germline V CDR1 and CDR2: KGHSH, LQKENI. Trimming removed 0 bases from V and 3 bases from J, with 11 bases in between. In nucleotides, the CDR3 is TGTGCCAGCTCACCACCGGGGAAGGGAGACACTGAAGCTTTCTTT. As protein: CASSPPGKGDTEAFF.

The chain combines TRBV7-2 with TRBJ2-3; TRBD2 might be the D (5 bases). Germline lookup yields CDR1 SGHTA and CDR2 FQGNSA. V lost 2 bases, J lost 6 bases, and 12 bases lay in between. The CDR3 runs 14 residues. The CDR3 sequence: CASSLFARGDTQYF. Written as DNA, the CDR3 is TGTGCCAGCAGCTTATTCGCTAGAGGGGATACGCAGTATTTT.

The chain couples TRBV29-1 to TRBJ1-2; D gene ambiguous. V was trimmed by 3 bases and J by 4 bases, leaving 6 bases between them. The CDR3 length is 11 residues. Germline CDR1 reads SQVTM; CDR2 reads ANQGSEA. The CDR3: CSVDSGYGYTF. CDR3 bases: TGCAGCGTTGACAGCGGCTATGGCTACACCTTC. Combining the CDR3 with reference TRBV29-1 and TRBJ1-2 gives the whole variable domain SAVISQKPSRDICQRGTSLTIQCQVDSQVTMMFWYRQQPGQSLTLIATANQGSEATYESGFVIDKFPISRPNLTFSTLTVSNMSPEDSSIYLCSVDSGYGYTFGSGTRLTVV.